Detailed here is one TCR beta chain. Its cognate antigen is unknown. These data belong to a study of cytomegalovirus exposure and HLA in healthy donors. Study-level information: A preliminary data release comprised around 85 million unique TCRs obtained from HLA-typed donors. Study-level findings and limits: A later analysis linked a missense DCLRE1C variant to TCR beta V- and J-gene trimming. 87-base-pair reads could not separate some V segments, including TRBV6-2 and TRBV6-3. In a later analysis, common viral pathogens appeared linked to several of the most significant clusters.

The CDR3 consists of 13 residues. V shed 8 bases, J shed 2 bases, and the junction held 0 bases outside the gene matches. Germline V gene data show CDR1 as LNHDA and CDR2 as SQIVND (reference sequence). The primer mix had 60 Vbeta and 13 Jbeta primers. Some clones are missing from TCRdb's copy, which holds only in-frame ones; the method was immunoSEQ multiplex PCR. Among 120,000 to 150,000 clones, 60% to 80% were seen once, and the ten largest hold 1.6%. This clonotype originated in a woman aged 30 to 39 in good health and CMV-seronegative. Sequencing was performed on PBMCs. V gene TRBV19 combines with J gene TRBJ2-7; 13 bases line up with TRBD2. The CDR3 nucleotides are TGTGCCAGTGGGACTAGCGGGACCTACGAGCAGTACTTC. This translates into CASGTSGTYEQYF.